The 14 T cell receptor beta chains below all came from one sample that was sequenced in a study of T-cell reconstitution after alpha-beta-depleted transplantation in children. Using unique molecular identifiers, the investigators prepared the TCRbeta library. TCRdb re-analysed the PCR reads in MiXCR, keeping a single row per CDR3 protein. The sample carries approximately 300,000 distinct CDR3 sequences, approximately 10% recorded once. Sequencing was performed on peripheral blood, taken 180 days after TCRalphabeta/CD19-depleted stem cell transplant. Source of these receptors: a male patient between 2 and 10 years old who had a stem cell transplant for chronic granulomatous disease, so the T cells may come from the graft donor.

This clonotype was found once. Being one base from a much bigger clone, this may be a read error. The genes are TRBV12-3 or TRBV12-4 and TRBJ2-7, with D perhaps TRBD2 (6 bases). The CDR3 has 15 residues. For the CDR3, the DNA is TGTACCAGCAGGCCAACGCCCTTAGCGGTCAGCGAGCAGTACTTC. Its protein is CTSRPTPLAVSEQYF.

This clonotype has ten or more counts. The chain is built from TRBV19 and TRBJ2-7; possible D gene TRBD1, 5 bases. The CDR3 covers 15 residues. Trimming took off 1 base at V and 2 bases at J, with 12 bases between the two ends. The germline gives CDR1 LNHDA, CDR2 SQIVND (reference sequence). In DNA form, the CDR3 reads TGTGCCAGTAGTATAGCGGCAGGGTTCGCCTACGAGCAGTACTTC. Translated: CASSIAAGFAYEQYF.

Concerning this clonotype: A clone one base away is much larger, so this may be a read error. V is TRBV27 and J is TRBJ2-5, with a possible D match to TRBD1 (6 bases). This CDR3 region has 13 residues. The V gene's germline CDR1 is MNHEY and CDR2 SMNVEV (reference sequence). The CDR3 region is CACSDRPWETQYF. The DNA for the CDR3 is TGTGCCTGCAGTGACAGGCCGTGGGAGACCCAGTACTTC.

This clonotype was seen repeatedly, ten times or more. This sequence joins TRBV20-1 and TRBJ2-7; D ambiguous. This CDR3 spans 15 amino acids. Trimming shortened V by 1 base and J by 1 base, and 14 bases separated the two germline ends. From germline, CDR1 is DFQATT and CDR2 SNEGSKA (reference sequence). CDR3: CSARGPRRLSYEQYF. The CDR3 region has the DNA TGCAGTGCTAGAGGGCCCCGCCGATTATCCTACGAGCAGTACTTC.

At least ten counts were recorded for this clonotype. The chain employs TRBV5-1 and TRBJ2-7; 13 bases agree with TRBD2. Germline V gene sequence: CDR1 SGHRS, CDR2 YFSETQ. The CDR3 is 15 amino acids. V shed 6 bases, J shed 1 base, and the junction held 4 bases outside the gene matches. In DNA, the CDR3 is TGCGCCAGCAATGAACTAGCGGGAGGGTCCTACGAGCAGTACTTC. It yields the protein CASNELAGGSYEQYF. The variable domain in full, completed from reference TRBV5-1 and TRBJ2-7, reads KAGVTQTPRYLIKTRGQQVTLSCSPISGHRSVSWYQQTPGQGLQFLFEYFSETQRNKGNFPGRFSGRQFSNSRSEMNVSTLELGDSALYLCASNELAGGSYEQYFGPGTRLTVT.

In this sample, this clonotype turned up many times. The CDR3 DNA reads as TGTGCCTGGGCGTTCGACGGGAGGGCCCCCTACGAGCAGTACTTC. Translating gives CAWAFDGRAPYEQYF. This chain uses TRBV30 with TRBJ2-7, with TRBD2 identical over 8 bases. Germline-derived CDR1 and CDR2 are GTSNPN and SVGIG (reference sequence). The V segment lost 5 bases and the J segment 2 bases; nucleotides outside the gene matches: 11. The CDR3 sequence is 15 residues long.

The chain has TRBV5-5 and TRBJ2-1; the D is unclear. V gave up 6 bases and J gave up 10 bases, with 20 bases separating them. The germline V gene has CDR1 SGHKS and CDR2 YYEKEE (reference sequence). This CDR3 is 14 amino acids long. CDR3 in amino acids: CASMSPIRAIEQFF. The CDR3 DNA reads as TGTGCCAGCATGTCCCCGATTCGAGCTATCGAGCAGTTCTTC.

This clonotype occurred many times. The genes are TRBV24-1 and TRBJ2-5; possible D gene TRBD1, 5 bases. V shed 3 bases and J shed 4 bases, with 17 bases lying between them. The CDR3 consists of 16 residues. In germline, CDR1 is KGHDR, CDR2 SFDVKD. In DNA form, the CDR3 reads TGTGCCACCAGTGATCCCGCCAAGGGGCTAGGAGAGACCCAGTACTTC. This codes for CATSDPAKGLGETQYF.

This clonotype was seen ten or more times. V gene TRBV20-1 combines with J gene TRBJ1-4; D might be TRBD1 (5 bases). The CDR3 has 14 amino acids. V shed 3 bases and J shed 7 bases, with 15 bases lying between them. Germline-derived CDR1 and CDR2 are DFQATT and SNEGSKA (reference sequence). The CDR3 loop reads CSASSGREAEKLFF. Here the CDR3 DNA reads TGCAGTGCTAGTTCGGGCAGGGAGGCTGAAAAACTGTTTTTT.

This clonotype was seen many times. The chain is built from TRBV29-1 and TRBJ2-3; tentative D call: TRBD1 (5 bases). Germline assignment: CDR1 SQVTM and CDR2 ANQGSEA. V was cut by 7 bases and J by 6 bases, with 14 bases left in between. The CDR3 covers 12 residues. The CDR3 loop reads CSAAQGTDTQYF. CDR3 DNA sequence: TGCAGCGCTGCGCAGGGAACCGATACGCAGTATTTT.

This clonotype is a singleton in its sample. A much larger clone is a single base away; this may be a read error. This chain joins TRBV7-2 and TRBJ2-1, with D uncertain. The CDR3 runs to 16 residues. Germline V gives CDR1 SGHTA, CDR2 FQGNSA. The CDR3 reads CAISLSQVPTQNEQFF. In DNA, the CDR3 is TGTGCCATCAGCTTAAGCCAGGTTCCGACCCAAAATGAGCAGTTCTTC.

A remark on this clonotype: Possible read error: a much larger clone is one base away. The rearrangement uses TRBV3-1 and TRBJ2-5; no definite D call. Trimming pared 0 bases from V and 1 base from J, leaving 12 bases between. Germline loops: CDR1 LGHDT, CDR2 YNNKEL (reference sequence). This CDR3 comprises 16 residues. The CDR3 DNA reads TGTGCCAGCAGCCAAGATTTGGGGTTGATCCAAGAGACCCAGTACTTC. It specifies CASSQDLGLIQETQYF.

This clonotype showed up many times. The J gene is TRBJ2-3, the V gene TRBV12-3 or TRBV12-4; 7 bases are a match to TRBD2. The CDR3 consists of 14 residues. Trimming cost V 4 bases and J 1 base; bases outside gene matches: 2. CDR3 nucleotides: TGTGCCAGCAGTTCGGGGGGTGGCACAGATACGCAGTATTTT. This translates into CASSSGGGTDTQYF.

This clonotype has at least ten counts. The chain carries TRBV5-1 and TRBJ2-1, with TRBD2 matching over 13 bases. Germline V lookup: CDR1 SGHRS, CDR2 YFSETQ. CDR3 size: 16 residues. J was trimmed by 7 bases and V by 4 bases; bases with no gene match: 8. The CDR3 reads CASSPQTSGGANEQFF. The CDR3 DNA reads TGCGCCAGCAGCCCCCAAACTAGCGGGGGGGCAAATGAGCAGTTCTTC.